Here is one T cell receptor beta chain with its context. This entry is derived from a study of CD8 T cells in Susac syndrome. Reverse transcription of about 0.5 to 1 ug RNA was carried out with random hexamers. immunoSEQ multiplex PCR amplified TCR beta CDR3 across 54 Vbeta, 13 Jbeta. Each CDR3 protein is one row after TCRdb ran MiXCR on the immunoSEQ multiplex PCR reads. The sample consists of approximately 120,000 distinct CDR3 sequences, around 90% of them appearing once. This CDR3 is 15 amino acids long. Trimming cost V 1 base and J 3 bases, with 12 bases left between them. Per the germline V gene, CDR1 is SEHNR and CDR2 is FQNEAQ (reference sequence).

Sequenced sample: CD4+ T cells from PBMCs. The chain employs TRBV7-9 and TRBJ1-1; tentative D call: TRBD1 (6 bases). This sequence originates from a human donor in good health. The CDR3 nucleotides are TGTGCCAGCAGCTTAGGTGGGGGGCTTGACACTGAAGCTTTCTTT. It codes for CASSLGGGLDTEAFF. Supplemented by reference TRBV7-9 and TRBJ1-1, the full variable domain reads DTGVSQNPRHKITKRGQNVTFRCDPISEHNRLYWYRQTLGQGPEFLTYFQNEAQLEKSRLLSDRFSAERPKGSFSTLEIQRTEQGDSAMYLCASSLGGGLDTEAFFGQGTRLTVV.